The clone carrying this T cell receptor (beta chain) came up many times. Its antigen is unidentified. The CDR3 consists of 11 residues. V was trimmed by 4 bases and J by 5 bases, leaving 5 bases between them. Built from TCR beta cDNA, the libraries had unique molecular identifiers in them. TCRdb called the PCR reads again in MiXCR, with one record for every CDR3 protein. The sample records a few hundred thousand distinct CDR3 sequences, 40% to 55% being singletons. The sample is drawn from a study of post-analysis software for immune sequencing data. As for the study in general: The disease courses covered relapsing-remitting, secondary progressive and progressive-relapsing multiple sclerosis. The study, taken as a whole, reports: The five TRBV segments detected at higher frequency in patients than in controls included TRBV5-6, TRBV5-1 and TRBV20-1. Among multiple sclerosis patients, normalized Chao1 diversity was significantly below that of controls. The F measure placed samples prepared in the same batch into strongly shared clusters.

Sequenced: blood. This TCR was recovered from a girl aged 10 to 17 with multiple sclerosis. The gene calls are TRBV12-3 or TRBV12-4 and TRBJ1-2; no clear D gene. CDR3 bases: TGTGCCAGCAGTTCCGGATATGGCTACACCTTC. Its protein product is CASSSGYGYTF.